These 3 T cell receptor beta chains originate from one sample sequenced in a study of CD4 T cells in relation to SARS-CoV-2 and coronaviruses. Before the COVID-19 pandemic, during about 2011-2019, CD4+ T cells were taken from unexposed donors. Sequencing used immunoSEQ multiplex PCR; TCRdb keeps in-frame clones, though not all of them. The table shows 60,000 to 65,000 clones, with less than 95% occurring only once. Sequencing was done on a sample of naive CD4+ T cells from PBMCs. Documented subset: naive CD4+ T cells isolated by negative enrichment. These receptors originate from a human donor in good health.

This sequence joins TRBV3-1 (or the pseudogene TRBV3-2) and TRBJ1-1, with TRBD1 matching 7 bases. The junction had 9 bases not matched to a gene; V was cut back by 4 bases and J by 4 bases. From germline, CDR1 is LGHDT and CDR2 YNNKEL (reference sequence). CDR3 size: 15 residues. The CDR3, as DNA: TGTGCCAGCAGCCGGCAGGTAAACAGGGGCACTGAAGCTTTCTTT. As protein: CASSRQVNRGTEAFF.

The rearrangement links TRBV19 to TRBJ2-7; a weak D match, TRBD1 (6 bases). Germline-derived CDR1 and CDR2 are LNHDA and SQIVND (reference sequence). Trimming cost V 6 bases and J 3 bases, with 33 bases left between them. CDR3 length equals 20 residues. DNA for the CDR3: TGTGCCAGTAGCAAATACCAACAGCGGACAGAAAAACGCCGCGGCTACGAGCAGTACTTC. Residues: CASSKYQQRTEKRRGYEQYF.

This clone was picked up a small number of times. The chain links TRBV28 to TRBJ2-1; D unresolved. The CDR3 is 17 residues long. Germline values: CDR1 MDHEN, CDR2 SYDVKM. The V gene lost 2 bases and the J gene lost 7 bases, with 21 bases spanning the gap. The CDR3 nucleotides are TGTGCCAGCAGTTTAAAATTTTCCTCAGTTGTGGCAAATGAGCAGTTCTTC. It translates to CASSLKFSSVVANEQFF. Together with reference TRBV28 and TRBJ2-1, the CDR3 gives the full variable domain: DVKVTQSSRYLVKRTGEKVFLECVQDMDHENMFWYRQDPGLGLRLIYFSYDVKMKEKGDIPEGYSVSREKKERFSLILESASTNQTSMYLCASSLKFSSVVANEQFFGPGTRLTVL.